This is a list of T cell receptor beta chains from one sample in a study of T cell repertoires in aging, cancer and after chemotherapy. TCRdb ran MiXCR on the multiplex PCR reads and lists one entry per CDR3 protein. Of over 6,500 distinct CDR3 sequences in the sample, approximately 53% were seen once. The material sequenced was blood. The receptors originated from a human donor with a solid tumor. The CDR3 runs from the conserved cysteine through the conserved F or W. The order of the fields is V gene, D gene, J gene, clone size, CDR3 protein, CDR3 DNA. A D gene is named only where the DNA matches it firmly. The size entry is marked missing in some rows and otherwise reads once, few, many or a size class.

TRBV29-1,TRBD2,TRBJ2-7,.,CSVEGTSGRETSYEQYF,TGCAGCGTTGAGGGGACTAGCGGGAGGGAAACCTCCTACGAGCAGTACTTC
TRBV20-1,TRBD2,TRBJ2-1,.,CSARGSEAGISYNEQFF,TGCAGTGCCCGAGGGTCGGAAGCGGGAATCTCCTACAATGAGCAGTTCTTC
TRBV7-6,TRBD1,TRBJ1-1,few,CASRRTGDEDTEAFF,TGTGCCAGCCGTCGGACAGGGGACGAGGACACTGAAGCTTTCTTT
TRBV6-5,.,TRBJ1-2,.,CASRAVGGIYGYTF,TGTGCCAGCAGGGCGGTAGGGGGGATCTATGGCTACACCTTC
TRBV20-1,.,TRBJ1-6,few,CSAVAGDSYNSPLHF,TGCAGTGCTGTAGCAGGGGACTCCTATAATTCACCCCTCCACTTT
TRBV6-5,TRBD2,TRBJ2-3,.,CASSEWASGWNTDTQYF,TGTGCCAGCAGTGAATGGGCTAGCGGGTGGAACACAGATACGCAGTATTTT
TRBV5-1,TRBD2,TRBJ2-2,.,CASSSRTVAGGNTGELFF,TGCGCCAGCAGCTCGAGAACCGTAGCGGGAGGAAACACCGGGGAGCTGTTTTTT
TRBV28,.,TRBJ1-1,.,CASSLRVGPHTEAFF,TGTGCCAGCAGTTTACGGGTTGGGCCGCACACTGAAGCTTTCTTT
TRBV18,.,TRBJ2-7,.,CASSPYMEPYEQYF,TGTGCCAGCTCACCATATATGGAACCCTACGAGCAGTACTTC
TRBV5-6,.,TRBJ1-3,few,CASSEQVISGNTIYF,TGTGCCAGCAGCGAACAGGTGATCTCTGGAAACACCATATATTTT
TRBV6-6,.,TRBJ2-3,.,CASEDISTDTQYF,TGTGCCAGCGAAGACATCAGCACAGATACGCAGTATTTT
TRBV7-9,TRBD1,TRBJ2-7,few,CASSLRTGDYEQYF,TGTGCCAGCAGCTTAAGGACAGGGGATTACGAGCAGTACTTC
TRBV6-1,.,TRBJ1-6,few,CASTGTLTSPLHF,TGTGCCAGCACGGGGACCCTAACTTCACCCCTCCACTTT
TRBV20-1,TRBD2,TRBJ2-7,.,CSASPGTSGRWSYEQYF,TGCAGTGCTAGTCCCGGGACTAGCGGGAGATGGTCCTACGAGCAGTACTTC
TRBV6-1,TRBD1,TRBJ2-2,.,CASSYSDRGYTGELFF,TGTGCCAGCAGTTACTCCGACAGGGGGTATACCGGGGAGCTGTTTTTT
TRBV20-1,.,TRBJ2-4,few,CSASQTAAKNIQYF,TGCAGTGCTAGCCAAACAGCCGCCAAAAACATTCAGTACTTC
TRBV24-1,TRBD1,TRBJ1-1,.,CATSNSGQYDTEAFF,TGTGCCACCAGTAATTCGGGACAGTACGACACTGAAGCTTTCTTT
TRBV12-3/TRBV12-4,.,TRBJ2-3,.,CASWRSGPQYF,TGTGCCAGCTGGAGGAGTGGACCGCAGTATTTT
TRBV6-6,.,TRBJ1-1,.,CASSEGINTEAFF,TGTGCCAGCAGTGAGGGCATTAACACTGAAGCTTTCTTT
TRBV20-1,.,TRBJ2-5,.,CSAREGAGETQYF,TGCAGTGCTAGAGAGGGGGCGGGTGAGACCCAGTACTTC
TRBV6-5,.,TRBJ1-1,.,CASSYDGASEAFF,TGTGCCAGCAGTTACGACGGGGCGAGTGAAGCTTTCTTT
TRBV12-3/TRBV12-4,.,TRBJ1-5,.,CASGHGTQNQPQHF,TGTGCCAGCGGACACGGGACACAGAATCAGCCCCAGCATTTT
TRBV28,.,TRBJ1-5,.,CASSSLIQPQHF,TGTGCCAGCAGTTCCCTAATTCAGCCCCAGCATTTT
TRBV19,TRBD1,TRBJ1-2,few,CASSSWDSLLDYGYTF,TGTGCCAGTAGTAGCTGGGACAGCCTCCTTGACTATGGCTACACCTTC
TRBV7-9,.,TRBJ1-1,few,CASSPRPNTEAFF,TGTGCCAGCAGCCCCCGCCCCAACACTGAAGCTTTCTTT
TRBV19,.,TRBJ1-1,.,CASSQGMNTEAFF,TGTGCCAGTAGTCAGGGCATGAACACTGAAGCTTTCTTT
TRBV5-4,.,TRBJ1-5,.,CASSSQANNQPQHF,TGTGCCAGCAGCTCACAGGCAAACAATCAGCCCCAGCATTTT
TRBV21-1,.,TRBJ1-6,.,CASSNEDRRLNSPLHF,TGTGCCAGCAGCAACGAAGACAGGAGGCTTAATTCACCCCTCCACTTT
TRBV19,.,TRBJ1-2,large,CASSMGTNYGYTF,TGTGCCAGTAGTATGGGGACAAACTATGGCTACACCTTC
TRBV20-1,TRBD2,TRBJ2-5,.,CSASLAGGETQYF,TGCAGTGCTAGCCTGGCGGGAGGGGAGACCCAGTACTTC
TRBV7-2,TRBD2,TRBJ2-1,.,CASSLTGTSNEQFF,TGTGCCAGCAGCTTAACCGGGACTAGCAATGAGCAGTTCTTC
TRBV20-1,TRBD2,TRBJ2-5,.,CSALAGVYQETQYF,TGCAGTGCTCTAGCGGGAGTTTACCAAGAGACCCAGTACTTC
TRBV27,.,TRBJ1-2,.,CASSLDVNYGYTF,TGTGCCAGCAGTTTAGACGTAAACTATGGCTACACCTTC
TRBV6-5,.,TRBJ2-1,.,CASSYGPGISYNEQFF,TGTGCCAGCAGTTACGGCCCAGGGATCTCCTACAATGAGCAGTTCTTC
TRBV28,TRBD2,TRBJ2-1,.,CASSPVVAGVRNEQFF,TGTGCCAGCAGTCCCGTCGTAGCGGGAGTTCGCAATGAGCAGTTCTTC
TRBV23-1,.,TRBJ1-6,.,CASSQSSAPGLPGGSPLHF,TGCGCCAGCAGTCAATCTTCGGCTCCGGGACTCCCAGGAGGTTCACCCCTCCACTTT
TRBV27,TRBD2,TRBJ2-2,once,CASSFGTSGRSTGELFF,TGTGCCAGCAGTTTCGGGACTAGCGGGAGATCCACCGGGGAGCTGTTTTTT